This is a list of T cell receptor beta chains from one sample in a study of blood T cell repertoires in COVID-19. Here immunoSEQ multiplex PCR was the method, and the copy in TCRdb shows in-frame clones only, minus some. The sample holds approximately 150,000 clones, roughly four fifths seen once. Sequences were obtained from peripheral blood. Receptors were obtained from a human donor in a cohort sampled during active COVID-19. CDR3s include the opening cysteine and the closing phenylalanine or tryptophan. D genes are given only for firm matches. Where a row states a size, it is once, few, many or the class of an expanded clone; other rows omit it.

>NA|NA|TRBJ1-1|TRBV28|15
TGTGCCAGCAGTTTAATCGGTACGGGGAACACTGAAGCTTTCTTT
CASSLIGTGNTEAFF
>NA|TRBD1|TRBJ1-4|TRBV19|15
TGTGCCAGTAGTAAGGACAGGCGTGGGGATGAAAAACTGTTTTTT
CASSKDRRGDEKLFF
>NA|NA|TRBJ2-5|TRBV9|15
TGTGCCAGCAGCCCTACCGCGGGGACGGGGGAGACCCAGTACTTC
CASSPTAGTGETQYF
>NA|TRBD1|TRBJ1-2|TRBV6-1|16
TGTGCCAGCAGTGAAGCCTGGACAGGGTTTATGAATGGCTACACCTTC
CASSEAWTGFMNGYTF
>NA|NA|TRBJ1-1|TRBV30|14
TGTGCCTGGACCCCCGGGACATTGAACACTGAAGCTTTCTTT
CAWTPGTLNTEAFF
>few|TRBD1|TRBJ1-2|TRBV6-5|13
TGTGCCAGCAGTCAGGGACAGATGCGCGGCTACACCTTC
CASSQGQMRGYTF
>NA|TRBD2|TRBJ2-1|TRBV19|14
TGTGCCAGTATCTCCCACGGGACTACCGATGAGCAGTTCTTC
CASISHGTTDEQFF
>once|TRBD2|TRBJ2-7|TRBV11-2|15
TGTGCCAGCAGCCGATCCGGGACTAGCTTCGACGAGCAGTACTTC
CASSRSGTSFDEQYF
>NA|TRBD1|TRBJ2-7|TRBV19|14
TGTGCCAGTAGTAAGGGGTACAGGGGGCACGAGCAGTACTTC
CASSKGYRGHEQYF
>NA|NA|TRBJ1-4|TRBV30|15
TGTGCCTGGAGTTCCCGGACTCAAACCTGGGGAAAACTGTTTTTT
CAWSSRTQTWGKLFF
>NA|TRBD1|TRBJ2-1|TRBV2|14
TGTGCCAGCAAATATACCGACAGGGGCTTTGAGCAGTTCTTC
CASKYTDRGFEQFF
>once|NA|TRBJ2-3|TRBV6-2/TRBV6-3|14
TGTGCCAGCAGTTACCTTCGGGGCACAGATACGCAGTATTTT
CASSYLRGTDTQYF
>NA|TRBD2|TRBJ2-7|TRBV28|16
TGTGCCAGCAGCCCAACCGGGGTAGCGGGATTCAACGAGCAGTACTTC
CASSPTGVAGFNEQYF
>NA|NA|TRBJ2-2|TRBV7-9|15
TGTGCCAGCAGCGCCCGGGCACAGGGAGCCGGGGAGCTGTTTTTT
CASSARAQGAGELFF
>NA|TRBD1|TRBJ1-2|TRBV2|14
TGTGCCAGCAGTCTGACACCCCAGGGGGGTGGCTACACCTTC
CASSLTPQGGGYTF
>NA|NA|TRBJ1-4|TRBV7-6|14
TGTGCCAGCAGCACAGGGACGACTAATGAAAAACTGTTTTTT
CASSTGTTNEKLFF
>NA|NA|TRBJ1-1|TRBV7-3|15
TGTGCCAGCAGCTTAAGTGGGGGCTTACGGACTGAAGCTTTCTTT
CASSLSGGLRTEAFF
>NA|NA|TRBJ2-2|TRBV11-2|14
TGTGCCAGCAGCTTAGGGAGAGGCACCGGGGAGCTGTTTTTT
CASSLGRGTGELFF
>NA|NA|TRBJ1-4|TRBV18|15
TGTGCCAGCTCAACCCTACAGGGATTCGCGGAAAAACTGTTTTTT
CASSTLQGFAEKLFF
>NA|TRBD1|TRBJ1-2|TRBV30|13
TGTGCCTGGGGACAGGGGACGACCTTTGGCTACACCTTC
CAWGQGTTFGYTF
>NA|TRBD1|TRBJ2-5|TRBV28|16
TGTGCCAGCAGTTTTTTGGACAGGGGGCTCAGGGAGACCCAGTACTTC
CASSFLDRGLRETQYF
>NA|TRBD2|TRBJ2-7|TRBV2|14
TGTGCCAGCACTCTACTAGCGGTAACCTACGAGCAGTACTTC
CASTLLAVTYEQYF
>NA|NA|TRBJ2-7|TRBV28|13
TGTGCCAGCAGTTTGGTAGCAGGGGACGAGCAGTACTTC
CASSLVAGDEQYF
>NA|NA|TRBJ2-4|TRBV25-1|13
TGTGCCAGCAGTGTCAGTGACAAAAACATTCAGTACTTC
CASSVSDKNIQYF
>NA|TRBD1|TRBJ1-2|TRBV10-3|16
TGTGCCATCAGTGAGTCTGTAGGGGGACAGGGCTATGGCTACACCTTC
CAISESVGGQGYGYTF
>NA|NA|TRBJ2-7|TRBV11-2|13
TGTGCCAGCAGCTTAGCGCAGGGGTTCGAGCAGTACTTC
CASSLAQGFEQYF
>NA|NA|TRBJ2-1|TRBV18|17
TGTGCCAGCTCACCACGCGGGACGGCGAGCTCCTACAATGAGCAGTTCTTC
CASSPRGTASSYNEQFF
>NA|TRBD2|TRBJ2-7|TRBV19|16
TGTGCCAGTAGTAGGAGCGGGAGGGCCATCGACCACGAGCAGTACTTC
CASSRSGRAIDHEQYF
>few|TRBD1|TRBJ2-7|TRBV5-1|15
TGCGCCAGCAGCTTAGCCGGACAGGGGGGGCGAGAGCAGTACTTC
CASSLAGQGGREQYF
>NA|TRBD1|TRBJ2-7|TRBV5-1|15
TGCGCCAGCAGCTTGGCCTGGACAGGGGGCTACGAGCAGTACTTC
CASSLAWTGGYEQYF
>NA|NA|TRBJ2-5|TRBV7-2|15
TGTGCCAGCAGCTTAGAAGGGGGGGGACAAGAGACCCAGTACTTC
CASSLEGGGQETQYF
>NA|NA|TRBJ2-6|TRBV7-9|16
TGTGCCAGCAGCTTCAGGGCAGGGCCTGGGGCCAACGTCCTGACTTTC
CASSFRAGPGANVLTF
>NA|NA|TRBJ1-1|TRBV11-2|13
TGTGCCAGCAGTCCCACAGCGAACACTGAAGCTTTCTTT
CASSPTANTEAFF
>NA|TRBD2|TRBJ2-1|TRBV7-3|16
TGTGCCAGCAGCTCAGGCCGGGGGGGGACCTACAATGAGCAGTTCTTC
CASSSGRGGTYNEQFF
>NA|TRBD2|TRBJ2-1|TRBV5-1|17
TGCGCCAGCAGCTTACAACCGGGACTAGCCCGCTACAATGAGCAGTTCTTC
CASSLQPGLARYNEQFF
>NA|TRBD2|TRBJ2-2|TRBV28|16
TGTGCCAGCAGTTTAAGGGCGACTAGCGGGACCGGGGAGCTGTTTTTT
CASSLRATSGTGELFF
>NA|TRBD2|TRBJ2-5|TRBV7-2|15
TGTGCCAGCACCTTAGCGGGAGGGCCGAGAGAGACCCAGTACTTC
CASTLAGGPRETQYF
>once|NA|TRBJ2-4|TRBV4-1|17
TGCGCCAGCAGCCCAGATAGGGCAGGAGGGATCAAAAACATTCAGTACTTC
CASSPDRAGGIKNIQYF
>NA|NA|TRBJ2-3|TRBV3-1/TRBV3-2|14
TGTGCCAGCCGCCTGGGGCTTGGGGTAGATACGCAGTATTTT
CASRLGLGVDTQYF
>few|TRBD2|TRBJ2-3|TRBV7-2|15
TGTGCCAGCAGCCGGGGACTAGCGGGAGTTTCTACGCAGTATTTT
CASSRGLAGVSTQYF
>few|NA|TRBJ2-7|TRBV9|13
TGTGCCAGCAGCTTCCGGGGAGCTGACGAGCAGTACTTC
CASSFRGADEQYF
>NA|NA|TRBJ2-7|TRBV4-3|15
TGCGCCAGCAGCCGAGTCGGGACACAGTCCTACGAGCAGTACTTC
CASSRVGTQSYEQYF
>NA|TRBD1|TRBJ2-2|TRBV5-5|14
TGTGCCAGCATCCTCAGGACAGGGGCCGGGGAGCTGTTTTTT
CASILRTGAGELFF
>NA|TRBD2|TRBJ2-7|TRBV18|17
TGTGCCAGCTCACCACCTTGGGTAGGACTAGCGGGAGGCGAGCAGTACTTC
CASSPPWVGLAGGEQYF
>NA|TRBD1|TRBJ2-7|TRBV5-1|16
TGCGCCAGCAGCTCCCGGCCCGGGACAGCTGAGAGGGAGCAGTACTTC
CASSSRPGTAEREQYF
>NA|NA|TRBJ2-1|TRBV11-2|14
TGTGCCAGCAGCTTGGGTGACTACAACAATGAGCAGTTCTTC
CASSLGDYNNEQFF
>NA|NA|TRBJ2-1|TRBV6-5|14
TGTGCCAGCAGTTTAGACCAGGGGGGCAATGAGCAGTTCTTC
CASSLDQGGNEQFF
>NA|NA|TRBJ2-5|TRBV7-3|13
TGTGCCAGCAGCTTACTACCCCAAGAGACCCAGTACTTC
CASSLLPQETQYF
>NA|NA|TRBJ2-2|TRBV6-5|14
TGTGCCAGCAGTTACACAGGGTCCGGCGGGGAGCTGTTTTTT
CASSYTGSGGELFF
>few|NA|TRBJ1-5|TRBV29-1|14
TGCAGCGTGCTTGCAGGCGATAGCAATCAGCCCCAGCATTTT
CSVLAGDSNQPQHF
>NA|TRBD2|TRBJ2-7|TRBV7-8|14
TGTGCCAGCAGCATCGGTAGCGGGAGCTACGAGCAGTACTTC
CASSIGSGSYEQYF
>NA|TRBD1|TRBJ1-4|TRBV5-4|15
TGTGCCAGCAGCCTGACGACAGGGGATGTTGAAAAACTGTTTTTT
CASSLTTGDVEKLFF
>NA|TRBD1|TRBJ1-3|TRBV7-6|14
TGTGCCAGCAGCTTGACAGGGGCTGGAAACACCATATATTTT
CASSLTGAGNTIYF
>NA|TRBD1|TRBJ1-1|TRBV19|17
TGTGCCAGTAGCCCAGACAGGGTCTTGGGGCTGAACACTGAAGCTTTCTTT
CASSPDRVLGLNTEAFF
>NA|NA|TRBJ1-1|TRBV5-1|14
TGCGCCAGCAGCTTGGGGTCGGGTAACACTGAAGCTTTCTTT
CASSLGSGNTEAFF